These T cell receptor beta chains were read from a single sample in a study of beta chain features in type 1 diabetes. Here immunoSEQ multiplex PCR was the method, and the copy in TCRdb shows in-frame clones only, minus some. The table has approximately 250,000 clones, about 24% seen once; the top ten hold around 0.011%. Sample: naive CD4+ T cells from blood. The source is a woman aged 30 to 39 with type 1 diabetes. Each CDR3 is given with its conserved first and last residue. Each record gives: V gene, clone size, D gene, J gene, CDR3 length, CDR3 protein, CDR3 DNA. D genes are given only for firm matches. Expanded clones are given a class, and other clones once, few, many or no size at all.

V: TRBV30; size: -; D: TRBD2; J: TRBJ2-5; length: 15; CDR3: CAWSRSGRGQETQYF; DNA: TGTGCCTGGAGTCGTAGCGGGAGAGGCCAAGAGACCCAGTACTTC
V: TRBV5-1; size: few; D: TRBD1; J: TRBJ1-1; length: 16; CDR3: CASSSPWTGKNTEAFF; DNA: TGCGCCAGCAGCTCCCCTTGGACAGGGAAGAACACTGAAGCTTTCTTT
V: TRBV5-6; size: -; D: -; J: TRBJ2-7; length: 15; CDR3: CASSLKPGLTYEQYF; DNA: TGTGCCAGCAGCTTGAAACCGGGACTCACCTACGAGCAGTACTTC
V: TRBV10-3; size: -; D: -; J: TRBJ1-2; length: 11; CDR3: CASQGGYGYTF; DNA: TGTGCCTCCCAGGGTGGCTATGGCTACACCTTC
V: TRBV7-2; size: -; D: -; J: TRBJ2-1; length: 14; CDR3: CASSLVDWYNEQFF; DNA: TGTGCCAGCAGCTTAGTTGACTGGTACAATGAGCAGTTCTTC
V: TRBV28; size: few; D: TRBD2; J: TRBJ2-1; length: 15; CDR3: CASSFGLAGRNEQFF; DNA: TGTGCCAGCAGTTTCGGGCTAGCGGGGAGAAATGAGCAGTTCTTC
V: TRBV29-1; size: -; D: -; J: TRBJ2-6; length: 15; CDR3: CSAGTPTSGANVLTF; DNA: TGCAGCGCCGGGACTCCAACCTCTGGGGCCAACGTCCTGACTTTC
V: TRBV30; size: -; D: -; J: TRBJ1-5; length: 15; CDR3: CAWSTGLTSNQPQHF; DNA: TGTGCCTGGAGTACGGGACTGACTAGCAATCAGCCCCAGCATTTT
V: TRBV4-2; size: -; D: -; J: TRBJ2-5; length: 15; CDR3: CASSQGGQFQETQYF; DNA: TGTGCCAGCAGCCAGGGGGGACAGTTCCAAGAGACCCAGTACTTC
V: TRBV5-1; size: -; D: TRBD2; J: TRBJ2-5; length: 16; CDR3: CASSFKVLAGQETQYF; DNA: TGCGCCAGCAGCTTCAAAGTACTAGCGGGACAAGAGACCCAGTACTTC
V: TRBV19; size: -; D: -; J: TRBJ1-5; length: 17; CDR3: CASSIVGLVTDNQPQHF; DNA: TGTGCCAGTAGTATAGTGGGTTTGGTAACAGACAATCAGCCCCAGCATTTT
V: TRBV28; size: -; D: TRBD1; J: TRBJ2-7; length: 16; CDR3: CASDTGQGFATYEQYF; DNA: TGTGCCAGCGATACAGGACAGGGATTCGCAACCTACGAGCAGTACTTC
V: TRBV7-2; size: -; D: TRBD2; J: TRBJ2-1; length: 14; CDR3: CASSLVASGHEQFF; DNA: TGTGCCAGCAGCTTAGTGGCTAGCGGACATGAGCAGTTCTTC
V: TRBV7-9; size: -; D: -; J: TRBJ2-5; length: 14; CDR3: CASSLGAGRETQYF; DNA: TGTGCCAGCAGCTTGGGAGCGGGTAGAGAGACCCAGTACTTC
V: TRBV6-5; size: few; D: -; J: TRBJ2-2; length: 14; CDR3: CASSYQGNTGELFF; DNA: TGTGCCAGCAGTTATCAGGGTAACACCGGGGAGCTGTTTTTT
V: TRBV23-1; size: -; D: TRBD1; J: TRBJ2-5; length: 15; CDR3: CATLRQGPVRETQYF; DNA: TGCGCCACCCTTCGACAGGGCCCTGTTCGGGAGACCCAGTACTTC
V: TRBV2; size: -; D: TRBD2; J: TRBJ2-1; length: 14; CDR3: CATGLAEFYNEQFF; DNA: TGTGCCACAGGACTAGCTGAATTCTACAATGAGCAGTTCTTC
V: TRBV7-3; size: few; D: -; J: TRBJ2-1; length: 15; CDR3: CASSLMASSYNEQFF; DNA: TGTGCCAGCAGCTTAATGGCCAGCTCCTACAATGAGCAGTTCTTC
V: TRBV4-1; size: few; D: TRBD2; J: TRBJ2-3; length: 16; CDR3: CASSRPTSGSADTQYF; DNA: TGCGCCAGCAGCCGCCCGACTAGCGGGAGTGCAGATACGCAGTATTTT
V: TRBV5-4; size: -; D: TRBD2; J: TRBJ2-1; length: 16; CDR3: CASSSRSQRGYNEQFF; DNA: TGTGCCAGCAGCTCACGTTCCCAGCGGGGGTACAATGAGCAGTTCTTC
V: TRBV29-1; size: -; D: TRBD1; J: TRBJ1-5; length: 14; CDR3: CSVIGTGAHQPQHF; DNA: TGCAGCGTTATCGGGACAGGGGCGCATCAGCCCCAGCATTTT
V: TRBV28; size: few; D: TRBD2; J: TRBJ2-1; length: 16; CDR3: CASSPTSGRAENEQFF; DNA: TGTGCCAGCAGTCCAACTAGCGGGAGGGCCGAAAATGAGCAGTTCTTC
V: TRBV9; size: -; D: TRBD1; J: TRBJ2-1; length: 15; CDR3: CASSAQGASFNEQFF; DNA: TGTGCCAGCAGCGCACAGGGGGCTAGCTTCAATGAGCAGTTCTTC
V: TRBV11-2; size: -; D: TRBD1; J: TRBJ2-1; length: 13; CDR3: CASSGQGANEQFF; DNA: TGTGCCAGCAGCGGACAGGGGGCTAATGAGCAGTTCTTC
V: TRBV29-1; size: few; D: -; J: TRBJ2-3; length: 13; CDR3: CSVAGQSTDTQYF; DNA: TGCAGCGTTGCCGGACAGAGCACAGATACGCAGTATTTT
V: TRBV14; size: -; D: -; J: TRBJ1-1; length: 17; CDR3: CASSPRDIVYMNTEAFF; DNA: TGTGCCAGCAGCCCCCGGGACATCGTATACATGAACACTGAAGCTTTCTTT
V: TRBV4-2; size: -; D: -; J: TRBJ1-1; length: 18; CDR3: CASSLPGRGSWQDTEAFF; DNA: TGTGCCAGCAGCCTGCCAGGCAGGGGAAGTTGGCAGGACACTGAAGCTTTCTTT
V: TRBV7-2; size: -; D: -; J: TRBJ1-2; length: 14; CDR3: CASSLVAVRDGYTF; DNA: TGTGCCAGCAGCTTAGTGGCGGTCCGGGATGGCTACACCTTC
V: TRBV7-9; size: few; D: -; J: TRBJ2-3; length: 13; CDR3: CASSFTGTDTQYF; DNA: TGTGCCAGCAGCTTCACGGGCACAGATACGCAGTATTTT
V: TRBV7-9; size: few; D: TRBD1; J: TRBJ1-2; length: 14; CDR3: CASSLVTGDNGYTF; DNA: TGTGCCAGCAGCTTAGTAACAGGGGATAATGGCTACACCTTC
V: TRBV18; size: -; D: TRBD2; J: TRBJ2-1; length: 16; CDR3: CASSFIAGDSYNEQFF; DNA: TGTGCCAGCTCATTTATAGCGGGAGATTCTTACAATGAGCAGTTCTTC
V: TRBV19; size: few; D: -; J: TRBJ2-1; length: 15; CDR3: CASSDQGTRGNEQFF; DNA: TGTGCCAGTAGTGATCAGGGCACTAGGGGGAATGAGCAGTTCTTC
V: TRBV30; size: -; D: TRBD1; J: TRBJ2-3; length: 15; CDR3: CACRMGQGAKDTQYF; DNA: TGTGCCTGCCGGATGGGGCAGGGGGCAAAAGATACGCAGTATTTT
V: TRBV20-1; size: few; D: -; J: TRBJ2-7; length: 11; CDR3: CSANRAHEQYF; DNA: TGCAGTGCTAACAGGGCCCACGAGCAGTACTTC
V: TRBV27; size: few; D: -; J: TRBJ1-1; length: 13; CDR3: CASSSNRGTEAFF; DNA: TGTGCCAGCAGTTCAAATCGAGGCACTGAAGCTTTCTTT
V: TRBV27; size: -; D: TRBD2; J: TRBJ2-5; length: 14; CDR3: CASSPLAGVETQYF; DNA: TGTGCCAGCAGTCCCTTGGCGGGAGTAGAGACCCAGTACTTC
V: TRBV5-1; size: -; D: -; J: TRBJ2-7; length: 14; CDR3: CASSLGSTSYEQYF; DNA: TGCGCCAGCAGCTTGGGTAGCACCTCCTACGAGCAGTACTTC
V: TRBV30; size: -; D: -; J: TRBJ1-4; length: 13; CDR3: CAWKELANEKLFF; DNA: TGTGCCTGGAAAGAACTAGCTAATGAAAAACTGTTTTTT
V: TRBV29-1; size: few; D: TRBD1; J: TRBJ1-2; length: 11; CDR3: CSVATGDGYTF; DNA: TGCAGCGTTGCAACAGGGGACGGCTACACCTTC
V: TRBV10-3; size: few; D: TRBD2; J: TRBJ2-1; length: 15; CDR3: CAITLREGGYNEQFF; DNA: TGTGCCATCACCCTTCGGGAGGGCGGCTACAATGAGCAGTTCTTC
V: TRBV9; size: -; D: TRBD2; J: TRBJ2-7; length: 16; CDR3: CASSPKTSLTSGEQYF; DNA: TGTGCCAGCAGCCCCAAGACTAGCTTGACTTCGGGCGAGCAGTACTTC
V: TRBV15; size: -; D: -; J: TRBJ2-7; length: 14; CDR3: CATSTRGSIHEQYF; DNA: TGTGCCACCAGCACAAGGGGGAGTATCCACGAGCAGTACTTC
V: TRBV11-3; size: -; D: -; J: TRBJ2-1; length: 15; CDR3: CASSLESAGYNEQFF; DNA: TGTGCCAGCAGCTTAGAATCGGCAGGGTACAATGAGCAGTTCTTC
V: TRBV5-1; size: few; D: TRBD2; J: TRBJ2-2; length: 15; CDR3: CATARGTSDTGELFF; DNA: TGCGCCACCGCTCGAGGGACTAGTGACACCGGGGAGCTGTTTTTT
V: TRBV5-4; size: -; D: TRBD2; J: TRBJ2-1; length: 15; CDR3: CASSLAGRPYNEQFF; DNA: TGTGCCAGCAGCTTGGCCGGGAGGCCTTACAATGAGCAGTTCTTC
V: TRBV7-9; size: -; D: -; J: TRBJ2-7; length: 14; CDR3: CASSRGTERYEQYF; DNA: TGTGCCAGCAGCCGGGGGACAGAGAGATACGAGCAGTACTTC
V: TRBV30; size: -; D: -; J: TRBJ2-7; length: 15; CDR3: CAWSPPRGLTNEQYF; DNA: TGTGCCTGGAGCCCTCCACGTGGCCTCACCAACGAGCAGTACTTC
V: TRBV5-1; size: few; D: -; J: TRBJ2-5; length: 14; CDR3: CASSVDRSQETQYF; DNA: TGCGCCAGCAGCGTTGACAGGTCCCAAGAGACCCAGTACTTC